This T cell receptor (beta chain) is from a study of T cell repertoires and HLA-DP antigens. Looking at the study overall: Sorted CD137+CD4+ samples averaged about 210 ng DNA; pre-culture CD4+ samples, 900 to 1,500 ng.

Worth noting for this clone: Its antigen is not known.

Each pre-culture CD4+ sample aimed for hundreds of thousands of T cell genomes at deep resolution. Method: immunoSEQ multiplex PCR; TCRdb's copy keeps in-frame clones and lacks some. The sample contains some 110,000 clones, 80% to 95% of which appear only once. The receptor was derived from a woman under 30 in good health and CMV-seronegative. Sample: CD4+ T cells from PBMCs.

The CDR3 protein is CASSIRTGGAETQYF. The DNA of the CDR3 is TGTGCCAGTAGTATAAGAACAGGGGGCGCGGAGACCCAGTACTTC. The genes are TRBV19 and TRBJ2-5; 9 bases align to TRBD1. V was clipped by 2 bases and J by 5 bases; unmatched bases: 6. The CDR3 extends over 15 amino acids. CDR1 LNHDA and CDR2 SQIVND come from the germline V gene (reference sequence).